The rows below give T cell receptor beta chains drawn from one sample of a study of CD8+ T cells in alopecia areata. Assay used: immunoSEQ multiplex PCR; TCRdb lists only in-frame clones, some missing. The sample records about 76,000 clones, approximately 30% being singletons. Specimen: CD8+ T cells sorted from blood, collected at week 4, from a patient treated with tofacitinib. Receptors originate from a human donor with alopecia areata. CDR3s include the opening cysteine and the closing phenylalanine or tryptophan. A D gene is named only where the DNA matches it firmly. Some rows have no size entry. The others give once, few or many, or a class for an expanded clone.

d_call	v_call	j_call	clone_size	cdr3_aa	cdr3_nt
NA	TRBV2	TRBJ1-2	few	CASILPTARDGYTF	TGTGCCAGCATCTTACCTACAGCTCGGGATGGCTACACCTTC
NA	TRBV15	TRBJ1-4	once	CATSTGQTATNEKLFF	TGTGCCACCAGCACCGGACAGACTGCAACTAATGAAAAACTGTTTTTT
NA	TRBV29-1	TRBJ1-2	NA	CSVEQPGSGYTF	TGCAGCGTTGAACAGCCAGGGTCAGGCTACACCTTC
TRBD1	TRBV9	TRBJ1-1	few	CASSNRGDTEAFF	TGTGCCAGCAGTAACAGGGGGGACACTGAAGCTTTCTTT
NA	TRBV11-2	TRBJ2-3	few	CASSSSDRQYF	TGTGCCAGCAGCTCGTCGGACAGGCAGTATTTT
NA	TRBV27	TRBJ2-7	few	CASSFRTESYEQYF	TGTGCCAGCAGTTTTCGGACAGAGTCCTACGAGCAGTACTTC
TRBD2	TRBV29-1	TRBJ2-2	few	CSVLAANTGELFF	TGCAGCGTTCTAGCGGCGAACACCGGGGAGCTGTTTTTT
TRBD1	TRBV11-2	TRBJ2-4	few	CASSLVALDRGPVYF	TGTGCCAGCAGCTTAGTCGCTCTCGACAGGGGCCCGGTTTACTTC
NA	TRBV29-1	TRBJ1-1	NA	CSVEGSQGTAFF	TGCAGCGTTGAAGGCTCCCAGGGTACGGCTTTCTTT
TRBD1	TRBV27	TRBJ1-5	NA	CASSMGQSGLQPQHF	TGTGCCAGCAGTATGGGACAGAGCGGTCTCCAGCCCCAGCATTTT
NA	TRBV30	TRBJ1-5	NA	CAWNSHTGSQPQHF	TGTGCCTGGAATTCTCACACAGGGAGTCAGCCCCAGCATTTT
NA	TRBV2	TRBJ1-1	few	CASRGLMNTEAFF	TGTGCCAGCAGGGGACTCATGAACACTGAAGCTTTCTTT
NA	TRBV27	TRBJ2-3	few	CASSFAALSFTDTQYF	TGTGCCAGCAGTTTTGCAGCGCTTTCATTCACAGATACGCAGTATTTT
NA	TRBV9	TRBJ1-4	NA	CASSARWQGGEKLFF	TGTGCCAGCAGCGCGAGGTGGCAGGGCGGGGAAAAACTGTTTTTT
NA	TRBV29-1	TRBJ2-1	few	CSVLRREQFF	TGCAGCGTTCTGCGCCGTGAGCAGTTCTTC
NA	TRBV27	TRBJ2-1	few	CASSLTRYNEQFF	TGTGCCAGCAGTTTAACCAGATACAATGAGCAGTTCTTC
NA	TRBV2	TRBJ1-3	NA	CASGPGNTIYF	TGTGCCAGCGGGCCTGGAAACACCATATATTTT
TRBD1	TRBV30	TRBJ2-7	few	CAWSEGQGDEQYF	TGTGCCTGGAGTGAGGGCCAGGGGGACGAGCAGTACTTC
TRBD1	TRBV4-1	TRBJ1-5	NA	CASSQQDRDGQPQHF	TGCGCCAGCAGCCAACAGGACAGGGACGGTCAGCCCCAGCATTTT
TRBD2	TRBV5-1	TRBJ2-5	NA	CASSLGLAGSETQYF	TGCGCCAGCAGCTTAGGACTAGCGGGATCAGAGACCCAGTACTTC
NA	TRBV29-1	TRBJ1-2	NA	CSVVTVGANNYGYTF	TGCAGCGTTGTGACGGTAGGGGCCAACAACTATGGCTACACCTTC
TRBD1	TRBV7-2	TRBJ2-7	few	CASSSTGTGDGQYF	TGTGCCAGCAGCTCTACTGGGACAGGGGACGGGCAGTACTTC
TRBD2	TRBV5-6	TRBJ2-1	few	CASSSPSGPTGEQFF	TGTGCCAGCAGCAGCCCTAGCGGACCTACAGGTGAGCAGTTCTTC
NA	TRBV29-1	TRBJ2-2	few	CSVIGGFGELFF	TGCAGCGTCATCGGAGGGTTTGGGGAGCTGTTTTTT
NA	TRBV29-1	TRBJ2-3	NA	CSVEGATGTFTDTQYF	TGCAGCGTTGAAGGGGCGACGGGGACATTCACAGATACGCAGTATTTT
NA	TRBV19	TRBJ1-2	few	CASSPGTEYGYTF	TGTGCCAGTAGTCCGGGGACGGAATATGGCTACACCTTC
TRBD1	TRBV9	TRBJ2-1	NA	CASSGRTGIDEQFF	TGTGCCAGCAGCGGGCGGACAGGGATCGATGAGCAGTTCTTC
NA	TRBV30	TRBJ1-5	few	CAWSVQGDQPQHF	TGTGCCTGGAGTGTACAGGGTGATCAGCCCCAGCATTTT
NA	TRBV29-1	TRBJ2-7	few	CSVGTATTYEQYF	TGCAGCGTTGGGACAGCGACCACCTACGAGCAGTACTTC
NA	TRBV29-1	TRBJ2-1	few	CSVPWRASYNEQFF	TGCAGCGTTCCATGGAGGGCCTCCTACAATGAGCAGTTCTTC
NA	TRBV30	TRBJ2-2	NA	CAWSVLVSGNTGELFF	TGTGCCTGGAGTGTTTTGGTTTCAGGGAACACCGGGGAGCTGTTTTTT
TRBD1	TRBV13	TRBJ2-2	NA	CASSLWDRRNTGELFF	TGTGCCAGCAGCTTATGGGACAGGAGGAACACCGGGGAGCTGTTTTTT
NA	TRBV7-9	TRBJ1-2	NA	CASSPLGGWNYGYTF	TGTGCCAGCAGCCCCCTTGGGGGGTGGAACTATGGCTACACCTTC
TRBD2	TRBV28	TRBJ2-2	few	CASRTRIGYTGELFF	TGTGCCAGCCGGACTAGGATAGGGTACACCGGGGAGCTGTTTTTT
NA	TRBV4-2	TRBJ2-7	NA	CASSLGGGGGYEQYF	TGTGCCAGCAGCCTGGGCGGCGGGGGCGGCTACGAGCAGTACTTC
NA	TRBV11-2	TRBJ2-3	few	CASTLSVRADTQYF	TGTGCCAGCACCCTTTCCGTGCGCGCAGATACGCAGTATTTT
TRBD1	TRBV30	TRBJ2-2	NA	CAGGQLTGELFF	TGTGCAGGGGGACAGCTAACCGGGGAGCTGTTTTTT
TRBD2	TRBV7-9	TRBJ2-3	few	CASSPGGGRAKYF	TGTGCCAGCAGCCCCGGTGGGGGGAGGGCGAAGTATTTT
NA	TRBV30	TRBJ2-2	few	CAWRRLADFGELFF	TGTGCCTGGAGAAGATTGGCCGACTTCGGGGAGCTGTTTTTT
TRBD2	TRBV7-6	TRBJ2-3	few	CASSLSSGVYTQYF	TGTGCCAGCAGCTTATCTAGCGGGGTATATACGCAGTATTTT
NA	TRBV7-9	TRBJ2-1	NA	CASSLTYEQFF	TGTGCCAGCAGCTTAACTTATGAGCAGTTCTTC
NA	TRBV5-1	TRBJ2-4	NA	CASSPGNSKNIQYF	TGCGCCAGCAGCCCTGGGAATAGCAAAAACATTCAGTACTTC
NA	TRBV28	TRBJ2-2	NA	CASSSTRPGELFF	TGTGCCAGCAGCTCTACTAGGCCCGGGGAGCTGTTTTTT
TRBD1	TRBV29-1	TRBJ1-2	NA	CSVATGGEGYTF	TGCAGCGTCGCGACAGGGGGCGAGGGCTACACCTTC
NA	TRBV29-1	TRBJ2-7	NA	CSVRQSYEQYF	TGCAGCGTTCGACAGAGCTACGAGCAGTACTTC
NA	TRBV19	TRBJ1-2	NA	CASSDSGYGYTF	TGTGCCAGTAGTGATTCTGGCTATGGCTACACCTTC
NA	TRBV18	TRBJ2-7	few	CASSPPGGYEQYF	TGTGCCAGCTCACCACCGGGAGGCTACGAGCAGTACTTC
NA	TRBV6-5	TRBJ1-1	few	CASRTSNTEAFF	TGTGCCAGCAGAACCTCGAACACTGAAGCTTTCTTT
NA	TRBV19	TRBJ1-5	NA	CASSIGGTSNQPQHF	TGTGCCAGTAGTATAGGCGGGACAAGTAATCAGCCCCAGCATTTT
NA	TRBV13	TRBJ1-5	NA	CASSLSGNQPQHF	TGTGCCAGCAGCTTATCTGGCAATCAGCCCCAGCATTTT
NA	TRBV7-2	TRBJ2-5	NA	CASSRTGGEETQYF	TGTGCCAGCAGCCGTACAGGGGGGGAGGAGACCCAGTACTTC
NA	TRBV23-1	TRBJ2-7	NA	CASSPWVQQYF	TGCGCCAGCAGTCCTTGGGTTCAGCAGTACTTC
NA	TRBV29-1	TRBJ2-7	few	CSVVAPYEQYF	TGCAGCGTTGTCGCCCCCTACGAGCAGTACTTC